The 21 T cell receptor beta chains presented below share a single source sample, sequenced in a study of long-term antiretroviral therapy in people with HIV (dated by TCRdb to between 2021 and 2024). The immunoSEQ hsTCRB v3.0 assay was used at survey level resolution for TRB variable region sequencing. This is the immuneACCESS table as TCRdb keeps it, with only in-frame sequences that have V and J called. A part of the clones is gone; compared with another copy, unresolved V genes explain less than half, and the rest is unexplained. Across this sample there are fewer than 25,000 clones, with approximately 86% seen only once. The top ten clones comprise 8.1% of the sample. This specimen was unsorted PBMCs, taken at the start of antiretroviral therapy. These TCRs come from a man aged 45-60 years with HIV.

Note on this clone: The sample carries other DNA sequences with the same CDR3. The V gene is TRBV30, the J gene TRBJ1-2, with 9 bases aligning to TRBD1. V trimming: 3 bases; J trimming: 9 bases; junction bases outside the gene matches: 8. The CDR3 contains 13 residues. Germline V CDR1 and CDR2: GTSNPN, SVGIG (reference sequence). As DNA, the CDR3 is TGTGCCTGGAGAACGCGGGACAGGGTTCGCTACACCTTC. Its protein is CAWRTRDRVRYTF.

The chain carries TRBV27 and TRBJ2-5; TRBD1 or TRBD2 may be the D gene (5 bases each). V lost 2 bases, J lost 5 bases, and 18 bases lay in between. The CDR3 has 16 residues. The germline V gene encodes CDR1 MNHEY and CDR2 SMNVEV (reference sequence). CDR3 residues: CASSLGRAGRGETQYF. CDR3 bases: TGTGCCAGCAGTTTAGGTCGCGCAGGGAGAGGGGAGACCCAGTACTTC.

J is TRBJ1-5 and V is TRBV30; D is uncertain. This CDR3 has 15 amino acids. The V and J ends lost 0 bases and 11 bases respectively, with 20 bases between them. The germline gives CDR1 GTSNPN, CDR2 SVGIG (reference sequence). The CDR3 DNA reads TGTGCCTGGAGTGTACGGGGAGTGAGAATAGCCGCCCAGCATTTT. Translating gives CAWSVRGVRIAAQHF.

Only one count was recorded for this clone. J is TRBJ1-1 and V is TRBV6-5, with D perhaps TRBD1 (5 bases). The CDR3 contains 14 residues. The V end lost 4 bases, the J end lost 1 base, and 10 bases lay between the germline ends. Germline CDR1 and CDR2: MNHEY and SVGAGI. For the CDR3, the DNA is TGTGCCAGCAGTTGGGGGGGAGGGAACACTGAAGCTTTCTTT. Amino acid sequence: CASSWGGGNTEAFF.

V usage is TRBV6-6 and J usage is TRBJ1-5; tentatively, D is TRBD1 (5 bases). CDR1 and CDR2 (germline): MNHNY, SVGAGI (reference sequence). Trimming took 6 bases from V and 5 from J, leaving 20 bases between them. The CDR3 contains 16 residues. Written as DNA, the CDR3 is TGTGCCAGCAGCAACGAGGGGCTTCAAGGCGATCAGCCCCAGCATTTT. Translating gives CASSNEGLQGDQPQHF.

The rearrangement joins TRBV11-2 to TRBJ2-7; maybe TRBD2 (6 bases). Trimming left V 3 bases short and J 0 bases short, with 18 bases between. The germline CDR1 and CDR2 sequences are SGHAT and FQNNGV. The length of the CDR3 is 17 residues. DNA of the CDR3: TGTGCCAGCAGCTTCCTCCCGGGACTTGGGAGCTCCTACGAGCAGTACTTC. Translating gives CASSFLPGLGSSYEQYF.

CDR3 sequence reads: CASSEVPMALHF. CDR3 DNA sequence: TGTGCCAGCAGTGAAGTCCCTATGGCCCTCCACTTT. The V and J genes are TRBV6-1 and TRBJ1-6; D is unclear. V was clipped by 1 base and J by 14 bases, with 9 bases between them. Germline loops: CDR1 MNHNS, CDR2 SASEGT. The CDR3 consists of 12 residues.

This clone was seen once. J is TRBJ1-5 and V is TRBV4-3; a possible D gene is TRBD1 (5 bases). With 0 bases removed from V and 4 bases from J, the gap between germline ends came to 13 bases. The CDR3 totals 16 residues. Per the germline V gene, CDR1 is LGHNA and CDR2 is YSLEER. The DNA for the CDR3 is TGCGCCAGCAGCCAAGATAGGAGGGACGGAAATCAGCCCCAGCATTTT. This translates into CASSQDRRDGNQPQHF.

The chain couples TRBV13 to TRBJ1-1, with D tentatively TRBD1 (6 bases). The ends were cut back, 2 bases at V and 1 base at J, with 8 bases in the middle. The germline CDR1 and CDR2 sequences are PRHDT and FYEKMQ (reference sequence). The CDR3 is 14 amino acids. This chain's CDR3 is CASSLMGQNTEAFF. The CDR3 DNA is TGTGCCAGCAGCTTAATGGGACAGAACACTGAAGCTTTCTTT.

CDR3 in DNA: TGTGCCAGCAGCCCCGGACTCTGGGAGACCCAGTACTTC. Translated: CASSPGLWETQYF. J is TRBJ2-5 and V is TRBV9, with a weak D call TRBD2 (5 bases). V dropped 4 bases and J dropped 5 bases, with 12 bases sitting between them. The CDR3 contains 13 residues. Per germline, CDR1 SGDLS and CDR2 YYNGEE.

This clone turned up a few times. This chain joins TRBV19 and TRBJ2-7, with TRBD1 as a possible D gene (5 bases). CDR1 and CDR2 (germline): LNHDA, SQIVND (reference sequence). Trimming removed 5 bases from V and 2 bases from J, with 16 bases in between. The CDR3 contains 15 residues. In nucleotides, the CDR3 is TGTGCCAGTAGTCAACAGGCGGATGAAACCTACGAGCAGTACTTC. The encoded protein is CASSQQADETYEQYF. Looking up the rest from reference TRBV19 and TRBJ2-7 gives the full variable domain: DGGITQSPKYLFRKEGQNVTLSCEQNLNHDAMYWYRQDPGQGLRLIYYSQIVNDFQKGDIAEGYSVSREKKESFPLTVTSAQKNPTAFYLCASSQQADETYEQYFGPGTRLTVT.

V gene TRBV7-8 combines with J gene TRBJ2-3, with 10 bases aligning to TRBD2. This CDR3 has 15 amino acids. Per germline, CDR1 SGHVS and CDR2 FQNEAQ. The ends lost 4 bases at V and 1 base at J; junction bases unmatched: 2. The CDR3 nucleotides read TGTGCCAGCAGCTGGACTAGCGGCCGCACAGATACGCAGTATTTT. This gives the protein CASSWTSGRTDTQYF. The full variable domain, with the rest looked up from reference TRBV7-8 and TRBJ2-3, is GAGVSQSPRYKVAKRGQDVALRCDPISGHVSLFWYQQALGQGPEFLTYFQNEAQLDKSGLPSDRFFAERPEGSVSTLKIQRTQQEDSAVYLCASSWTSGRTDTQYFGPGTRLTVL.

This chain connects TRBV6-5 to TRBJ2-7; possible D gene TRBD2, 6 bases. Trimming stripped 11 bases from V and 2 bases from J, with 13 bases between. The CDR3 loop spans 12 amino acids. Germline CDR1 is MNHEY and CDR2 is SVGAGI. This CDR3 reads CASRGRPYEQYF. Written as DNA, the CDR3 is TGTGCCTCACGTGGGAGGCCCTACGAGCAGTACTTC.

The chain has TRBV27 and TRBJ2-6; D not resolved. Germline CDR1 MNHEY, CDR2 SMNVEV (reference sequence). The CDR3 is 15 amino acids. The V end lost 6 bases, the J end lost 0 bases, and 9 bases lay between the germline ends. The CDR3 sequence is CASSAGISGANVLTF. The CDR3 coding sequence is TGTGCCAGCAGCGCAGGAATCTCTGGGGCCAACGTCCTGACTTTC.

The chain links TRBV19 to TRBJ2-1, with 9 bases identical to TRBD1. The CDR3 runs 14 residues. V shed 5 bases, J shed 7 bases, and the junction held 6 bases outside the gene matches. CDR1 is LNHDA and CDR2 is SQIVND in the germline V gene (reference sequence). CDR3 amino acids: CASSSNRGLNEQFF. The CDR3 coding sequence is TGTGCCAGTAGTTCCAACAGGGGGCTGAATGAGCAGTTCTTC.

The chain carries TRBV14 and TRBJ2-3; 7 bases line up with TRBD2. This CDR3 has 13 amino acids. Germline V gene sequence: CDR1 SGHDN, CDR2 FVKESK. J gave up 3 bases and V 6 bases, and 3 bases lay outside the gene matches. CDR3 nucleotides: TGTGCCAGCAGTAAAGCGGGGACAGATACGCAGTATTTT. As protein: CASSKAGTDTQYF.

The CDR3 region has the DNA TGTGCCAGCAGTTTGACAGGGTACAATGAGCAGTTCTTC. Its protein is CASSLTGYNEQFF. The chain is built from TRBV6-6 and TRBJ2-1; 7 bases match TRBD1. Losses at the gene ends were 4 bases for V and 4 bases for J; bases not matched to a gene: 1. The CDR3 consists of 13 residues. Germline V CDR1 and CDR2: MNHNY, SVGAGI (reference sequence).

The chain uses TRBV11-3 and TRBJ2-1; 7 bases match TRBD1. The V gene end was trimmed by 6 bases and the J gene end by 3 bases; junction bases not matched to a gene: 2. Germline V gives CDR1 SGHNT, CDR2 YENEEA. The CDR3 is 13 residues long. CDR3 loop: CASRYRGYNEQFF. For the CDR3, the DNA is TGTGCCAGCAGGTACAGGGGCTACAATGAGCAGTTCTTC.

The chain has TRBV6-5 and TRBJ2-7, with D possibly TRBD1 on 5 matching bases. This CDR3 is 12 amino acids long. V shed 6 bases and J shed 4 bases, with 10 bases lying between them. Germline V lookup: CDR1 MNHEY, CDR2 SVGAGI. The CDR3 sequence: CASSPGHYEQYF. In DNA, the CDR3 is TGTGCCAGCAGCCCCGGACATTACGAGCAGTACTTC.

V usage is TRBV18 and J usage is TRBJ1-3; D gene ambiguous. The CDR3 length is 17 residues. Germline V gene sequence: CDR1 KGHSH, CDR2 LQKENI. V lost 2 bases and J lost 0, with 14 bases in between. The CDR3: CASSPGSVLLSGNTIYF. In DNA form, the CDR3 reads TGTGCCAGCTCACCAGGATCAGTTCTACTCTCTGGAAACACCATATATTTT.

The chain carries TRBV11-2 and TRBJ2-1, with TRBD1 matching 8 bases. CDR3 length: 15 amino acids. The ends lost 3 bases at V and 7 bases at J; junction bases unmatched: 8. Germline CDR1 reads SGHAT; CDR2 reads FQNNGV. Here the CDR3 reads CASSLDRDMGNEQFF. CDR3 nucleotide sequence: TGTGCCAGCAGCTTGGACAGGGATATGGGGAATGAGCAGTTCTTC.